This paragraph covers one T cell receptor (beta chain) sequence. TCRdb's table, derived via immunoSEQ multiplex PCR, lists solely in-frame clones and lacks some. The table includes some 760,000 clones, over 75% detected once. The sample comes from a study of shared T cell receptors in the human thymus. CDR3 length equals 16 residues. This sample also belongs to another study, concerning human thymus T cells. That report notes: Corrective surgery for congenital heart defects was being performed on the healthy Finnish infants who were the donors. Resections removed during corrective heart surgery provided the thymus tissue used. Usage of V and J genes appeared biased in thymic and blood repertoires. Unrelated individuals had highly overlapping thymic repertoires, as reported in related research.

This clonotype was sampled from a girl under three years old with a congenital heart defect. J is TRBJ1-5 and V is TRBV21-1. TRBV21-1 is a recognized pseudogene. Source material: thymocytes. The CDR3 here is CASSKGRGPSNQPQHF. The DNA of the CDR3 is TGTGCCAGCAGCAAGGGGAGAGGTCCTAGCAATCAGCCCCAGCATTTT.